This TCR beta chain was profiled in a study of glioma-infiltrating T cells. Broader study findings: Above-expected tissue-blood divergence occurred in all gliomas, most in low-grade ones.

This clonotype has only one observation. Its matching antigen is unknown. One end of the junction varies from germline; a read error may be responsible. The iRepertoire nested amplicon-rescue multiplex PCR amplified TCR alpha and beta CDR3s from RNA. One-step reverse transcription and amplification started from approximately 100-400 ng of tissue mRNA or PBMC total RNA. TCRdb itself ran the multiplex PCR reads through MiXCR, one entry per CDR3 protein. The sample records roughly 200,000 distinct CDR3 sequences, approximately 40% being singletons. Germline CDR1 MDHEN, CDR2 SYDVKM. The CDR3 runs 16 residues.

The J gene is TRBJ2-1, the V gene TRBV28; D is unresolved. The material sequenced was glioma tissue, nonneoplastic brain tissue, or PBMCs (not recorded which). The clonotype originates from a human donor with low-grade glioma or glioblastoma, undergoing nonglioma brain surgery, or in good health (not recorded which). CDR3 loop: CASTGGDPIALNEQLF. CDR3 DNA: TGTGCCAGCACCGGTGGCGATCCTATAGCACTAAATGAGCAGCTCTTC.